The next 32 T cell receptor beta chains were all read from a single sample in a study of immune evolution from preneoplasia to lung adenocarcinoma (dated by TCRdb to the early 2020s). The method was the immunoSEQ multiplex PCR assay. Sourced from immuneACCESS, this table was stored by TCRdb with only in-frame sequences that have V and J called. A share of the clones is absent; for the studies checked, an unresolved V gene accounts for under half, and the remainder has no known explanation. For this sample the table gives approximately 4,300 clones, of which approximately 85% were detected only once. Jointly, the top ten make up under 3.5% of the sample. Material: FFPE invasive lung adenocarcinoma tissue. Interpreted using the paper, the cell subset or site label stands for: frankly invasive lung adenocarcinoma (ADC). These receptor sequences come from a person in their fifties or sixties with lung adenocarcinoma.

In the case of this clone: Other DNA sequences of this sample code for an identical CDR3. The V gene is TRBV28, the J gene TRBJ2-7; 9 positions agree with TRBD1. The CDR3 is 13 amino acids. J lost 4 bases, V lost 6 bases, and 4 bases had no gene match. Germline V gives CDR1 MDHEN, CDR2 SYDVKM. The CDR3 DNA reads TGTGCCAGCAGGGGACAGGGCGTATACGAGCAGTACTTC. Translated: CASRGQGVYEQYF.

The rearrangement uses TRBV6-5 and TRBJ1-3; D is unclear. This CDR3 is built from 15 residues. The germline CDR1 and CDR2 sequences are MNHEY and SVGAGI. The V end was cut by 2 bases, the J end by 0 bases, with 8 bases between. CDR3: CASSYDADSGNTIYF. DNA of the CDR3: TGTGCCAGCAGTTACGATGCGGACTCTGGAAACACCATATATTTT.

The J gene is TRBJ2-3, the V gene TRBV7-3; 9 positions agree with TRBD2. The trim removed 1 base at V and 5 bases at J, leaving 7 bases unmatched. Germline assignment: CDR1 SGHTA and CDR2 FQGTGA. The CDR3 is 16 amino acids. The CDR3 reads CASSLNAGGPEDTQYF. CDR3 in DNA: TGTGCCAGCAGCTTAAATGCGGGAGGGCCGGAAGATACGCAGTATTTT.

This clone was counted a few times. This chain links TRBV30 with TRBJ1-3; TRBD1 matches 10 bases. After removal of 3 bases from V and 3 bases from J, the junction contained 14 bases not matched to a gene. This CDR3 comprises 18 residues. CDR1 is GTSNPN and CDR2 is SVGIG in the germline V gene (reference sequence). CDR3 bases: TGTGCCTGGAGGCCACTCGTAAGGGACAGGGGTAATGGAAACACCATATATTTT. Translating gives CAWRPLVRDRGNGNTIYF.

CDR3 DNA sequence: TGTGCCAGTTCCAGGGTTCGGACAGATACGCAGTATTTT. Its protein product is CASSRVRTDTQYF. This chain joins TRBV6-1 and TRBJ2-3, with D tentatively TRBD1 (5 bases). The V gene's germline CDR1 is MNHNS and CDR2 SASEGT. This CDR3 spans 13 amino acids. Trimming left V 9 bases short and J 3 bases short, with 13 bases between.

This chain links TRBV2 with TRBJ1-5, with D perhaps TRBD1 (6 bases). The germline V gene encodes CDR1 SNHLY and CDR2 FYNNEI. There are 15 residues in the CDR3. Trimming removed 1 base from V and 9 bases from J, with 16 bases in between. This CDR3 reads CASSEEQGSRGPQHF. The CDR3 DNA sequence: TGTGCCAGCAGTGAAGAACAGGGATCTCGTGGGCCCCAGCATTTT.

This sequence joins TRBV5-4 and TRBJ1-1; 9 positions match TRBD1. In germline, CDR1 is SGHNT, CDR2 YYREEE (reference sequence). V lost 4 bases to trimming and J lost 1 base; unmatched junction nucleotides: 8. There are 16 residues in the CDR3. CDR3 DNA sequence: TGTGCCAGCAGCCAAAAGACAGGGGGAGAGAACACTGAAGCTTTCTTT. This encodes CASSQKTGGENTEAFF.

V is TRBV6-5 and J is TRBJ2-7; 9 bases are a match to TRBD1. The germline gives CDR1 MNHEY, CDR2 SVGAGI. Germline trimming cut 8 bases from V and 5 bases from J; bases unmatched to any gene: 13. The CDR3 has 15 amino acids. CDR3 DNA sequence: TGTGCCAGCGGACGATTCCCGGGACAGGGAAACGAGCAGTACTTC. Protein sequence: CASGRFPGQGNEQYF.

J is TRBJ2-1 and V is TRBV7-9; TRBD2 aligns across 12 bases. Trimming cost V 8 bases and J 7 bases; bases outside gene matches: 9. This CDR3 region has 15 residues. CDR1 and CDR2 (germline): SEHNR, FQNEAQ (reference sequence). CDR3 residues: CASGLAGGPGNEQFF. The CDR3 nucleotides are TGTGCCAGCGGGCTAGCGGGAGGGCCAGGGAATGAGCAGTTCTTC.

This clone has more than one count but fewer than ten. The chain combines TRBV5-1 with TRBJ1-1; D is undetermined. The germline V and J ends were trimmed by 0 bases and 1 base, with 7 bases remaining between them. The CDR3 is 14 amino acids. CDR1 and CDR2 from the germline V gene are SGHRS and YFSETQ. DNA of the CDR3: TGCGCCAGCAGCTTGGGGCCTAAGAACACTGAAGCTTTCTTT. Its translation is CASSLGPKNTEAFF.

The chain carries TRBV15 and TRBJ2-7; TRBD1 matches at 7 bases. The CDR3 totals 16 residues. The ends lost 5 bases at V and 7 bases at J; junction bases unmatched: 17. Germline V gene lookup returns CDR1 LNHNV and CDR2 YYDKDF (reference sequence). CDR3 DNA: TGTGCCACCAGCTCCCCCCGGGACAGTCGAACTGAGGAGCAGTACTTC. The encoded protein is CATSSPRDSRTEEQYF.

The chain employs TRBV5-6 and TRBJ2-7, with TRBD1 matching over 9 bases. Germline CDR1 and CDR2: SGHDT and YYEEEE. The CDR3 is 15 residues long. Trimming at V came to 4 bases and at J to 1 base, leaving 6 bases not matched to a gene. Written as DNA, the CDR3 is TGTGCCAGCAGCGGAACAGGGGGCGGGTCCTACGAGCAGTACTTC. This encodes CASSGTGGGSYEQYF. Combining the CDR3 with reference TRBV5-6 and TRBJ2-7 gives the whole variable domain DAGVTQSPTHLIKTRGQQVTLRCSPKSGHDTVSWYQQALGQGPQFIFQYYEEEERQRGNFPDRFSGHQFPNYSSELNVNALLLGDSALYLCASSGTGGGSYEQYFGPGTRLTVT.

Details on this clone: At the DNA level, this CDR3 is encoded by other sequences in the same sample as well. CDR3 region: CASSLSGSYEQYF. CDR3 sequence (DNA): TGTGCCAGCAGCCTCAGCGGGAGCTACGAGCAGTACTTC. The chain carries TRBV27 and TRBJ2-7, with 8 bases identical to TRBD2. This CDR3 is 13 amino acids long. CDR1 is MNHEY and CDR2 is SMNVEV in the germline V gene (reference sequence). V shed 6 bases, J shed 3 bases, and the junction held 4 bases outside the gene matches.

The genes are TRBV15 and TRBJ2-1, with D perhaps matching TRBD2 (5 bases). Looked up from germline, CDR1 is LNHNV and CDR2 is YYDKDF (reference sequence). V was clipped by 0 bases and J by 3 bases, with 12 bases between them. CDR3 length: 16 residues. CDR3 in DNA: TGTGCCACCAGCAGAGATGGGAGCGGTAACTACAATGAGCAGTTCTTC. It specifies CATSRDGSGNYNEQFF. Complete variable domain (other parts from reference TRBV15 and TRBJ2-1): DAMVIQNPRYQVTQFGKPVTLSCSQTLNHNVMYWYQQKSSQAPKLLFHYYDKDFNNEADTPDNFQSRRPNTSFCFLDIRSPGLGDTAMYLCATSRDGSGNYNEQFFGPGTRLTVL.

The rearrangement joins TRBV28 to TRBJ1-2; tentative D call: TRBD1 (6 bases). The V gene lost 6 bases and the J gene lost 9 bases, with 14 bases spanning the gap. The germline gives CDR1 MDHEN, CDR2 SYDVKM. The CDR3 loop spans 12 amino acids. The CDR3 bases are TGTGCCAGCAGATTAGACAGGCTCCGCTACACCTTC. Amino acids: CASRLDRLRYTF.

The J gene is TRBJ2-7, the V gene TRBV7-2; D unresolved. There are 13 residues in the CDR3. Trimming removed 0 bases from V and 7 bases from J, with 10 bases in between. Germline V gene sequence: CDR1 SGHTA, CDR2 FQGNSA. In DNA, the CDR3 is TGTGCCAGCAGCTTAGCGCTTATCGGGGAGCAGTACTTC. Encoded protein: CASSLALIGEQYF.

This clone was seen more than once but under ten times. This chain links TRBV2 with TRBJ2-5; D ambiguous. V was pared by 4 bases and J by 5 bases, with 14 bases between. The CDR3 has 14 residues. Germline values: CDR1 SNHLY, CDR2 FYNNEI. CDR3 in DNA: TGTGCCAGCAGTGTAGTTAGAGCCGTGGAGACCCAGTACTTC. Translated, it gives CASSVVRAVETQYF.

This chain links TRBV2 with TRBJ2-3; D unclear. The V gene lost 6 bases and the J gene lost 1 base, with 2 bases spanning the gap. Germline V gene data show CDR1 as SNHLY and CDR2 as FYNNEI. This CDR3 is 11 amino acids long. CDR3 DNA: TGTGCCAGCAGGCGCACAGATACGCAGTATTTT. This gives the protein CASRRTDTQYF.

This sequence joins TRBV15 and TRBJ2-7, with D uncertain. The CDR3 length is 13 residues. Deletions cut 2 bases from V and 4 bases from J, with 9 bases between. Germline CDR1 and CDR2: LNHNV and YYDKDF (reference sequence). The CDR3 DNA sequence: TGTGCCACCAGCAGAAATTATTATTACGAGCAGTACTTC. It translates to CATSRNYYYEQYF.

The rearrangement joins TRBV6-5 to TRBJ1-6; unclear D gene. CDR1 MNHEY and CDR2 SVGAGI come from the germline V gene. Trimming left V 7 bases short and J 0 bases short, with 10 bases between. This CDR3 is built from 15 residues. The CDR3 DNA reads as TGTGCCAGCAACCCGGGGAGCTCCTATAATTCACCCCTCCACTTT. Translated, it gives CASNPGSSYNSPLHF.

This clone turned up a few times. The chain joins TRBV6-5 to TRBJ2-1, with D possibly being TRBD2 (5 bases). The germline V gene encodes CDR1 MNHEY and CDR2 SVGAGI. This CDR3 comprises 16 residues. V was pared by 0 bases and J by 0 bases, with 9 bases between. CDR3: CASSYSEESSYNEQFF. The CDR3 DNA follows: TGTGCCAGCAGTTACTCGGAGGAAAGCTCCTACAATGAGCAGTTCTTC.

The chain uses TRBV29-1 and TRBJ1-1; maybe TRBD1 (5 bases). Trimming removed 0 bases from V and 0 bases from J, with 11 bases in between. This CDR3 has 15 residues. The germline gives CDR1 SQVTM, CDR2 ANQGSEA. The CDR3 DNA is TGCAGCGTTGAAGATCTGGGGGAAATGAACACTGAAGCTTTCTTT. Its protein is CSVEDLGEMNTEAFF.

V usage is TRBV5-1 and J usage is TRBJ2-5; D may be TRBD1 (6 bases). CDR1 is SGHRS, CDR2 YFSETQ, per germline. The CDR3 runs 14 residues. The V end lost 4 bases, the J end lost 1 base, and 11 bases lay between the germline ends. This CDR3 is CASSQNRVQETQYF. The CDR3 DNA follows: TGCGCCAGCAGCCAAAACAGGGTCCAAGAGACCCAGTACTTC.

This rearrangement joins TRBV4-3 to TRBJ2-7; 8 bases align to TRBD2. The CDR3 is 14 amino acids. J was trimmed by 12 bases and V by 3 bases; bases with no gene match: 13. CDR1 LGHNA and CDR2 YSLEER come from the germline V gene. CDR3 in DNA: TGCGCCAGCAGCCAGTCGCGGGAGGTCGTAAATCGGTACTTC. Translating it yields CASSQSREVVNRYF.

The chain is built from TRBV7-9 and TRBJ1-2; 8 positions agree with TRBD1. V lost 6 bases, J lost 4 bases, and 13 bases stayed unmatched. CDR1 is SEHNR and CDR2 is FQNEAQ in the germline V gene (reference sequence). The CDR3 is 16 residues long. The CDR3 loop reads CASSRTTGERIYGYTF. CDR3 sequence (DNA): TGTGCCAGCAGTCGTACGACAGGGGAAAGGATCTATGGCTACACCTTC. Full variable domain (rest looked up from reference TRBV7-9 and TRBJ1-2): DTGVSQNPRHKITKRGQNVTFRCDPISEHNRLYWYRQTLGQGPEFLTYFQNEAQLEKSRLLSDRFSAERPKGSFSTLEIQRTEQGDSAMYLCASSRTTGERIYGYTFGSGTRLTVV.

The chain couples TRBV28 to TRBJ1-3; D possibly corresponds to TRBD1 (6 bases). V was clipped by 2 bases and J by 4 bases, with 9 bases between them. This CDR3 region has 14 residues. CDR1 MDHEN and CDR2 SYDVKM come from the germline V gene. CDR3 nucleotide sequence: TGTGCCAGCAGTTTAGGGGACATCGGAAACACCATATATTTT. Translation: CASSLGDIGNTIYF.

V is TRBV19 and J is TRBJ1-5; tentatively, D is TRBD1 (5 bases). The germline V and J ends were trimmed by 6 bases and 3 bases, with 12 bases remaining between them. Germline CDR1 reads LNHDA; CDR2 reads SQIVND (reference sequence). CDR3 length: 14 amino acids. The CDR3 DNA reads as TGTGCCAGTAGGACCGACAGTTCCAATCAGCCCCAGCATTTT. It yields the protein CASRTDSSNQPQHF.

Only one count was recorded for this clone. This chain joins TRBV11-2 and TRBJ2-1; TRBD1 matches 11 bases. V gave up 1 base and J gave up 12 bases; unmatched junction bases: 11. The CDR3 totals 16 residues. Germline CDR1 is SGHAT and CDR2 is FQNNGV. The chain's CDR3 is CASSLVGQGAGNLQFF. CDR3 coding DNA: TGTGCCAGCAGCTTAGTTGGACAGGGGGCGGGAAACCTGCAGTTCTTC.

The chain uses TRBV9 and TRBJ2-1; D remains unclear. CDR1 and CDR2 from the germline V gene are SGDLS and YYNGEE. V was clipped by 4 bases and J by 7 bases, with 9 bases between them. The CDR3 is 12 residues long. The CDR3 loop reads CASSRADNEQFF. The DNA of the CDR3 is TGTGCCAGCAGCAGGGCGGATAATGAGCAGTTCTTC.

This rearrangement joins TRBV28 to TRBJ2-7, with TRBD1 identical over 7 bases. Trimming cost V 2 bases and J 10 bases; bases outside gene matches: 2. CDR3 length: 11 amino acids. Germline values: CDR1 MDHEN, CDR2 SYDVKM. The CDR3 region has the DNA TGTGCCAGCAGTTTAGGACAGGCTCAGTACTTC. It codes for CASSLGQAQYF. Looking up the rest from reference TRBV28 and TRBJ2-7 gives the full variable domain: DVKVTQSSRYLVKRTGEKVFLECVQDMDHENMFWYRQDPGLGLRLIYFSYDVKMKEKGDIPEGYSVSREKKERFSLILESASTNQTSMYLCASSLGQAQYFGPGTRLTVT.

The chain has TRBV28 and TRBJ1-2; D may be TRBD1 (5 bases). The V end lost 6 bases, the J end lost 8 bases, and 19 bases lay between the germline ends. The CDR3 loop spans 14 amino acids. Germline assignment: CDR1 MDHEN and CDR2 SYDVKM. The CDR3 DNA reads TGTGCCAGCAGCCTGGTAGGAGGGGCGCGAGGCTACACCTTC. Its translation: CASSLVGGARGYTF.

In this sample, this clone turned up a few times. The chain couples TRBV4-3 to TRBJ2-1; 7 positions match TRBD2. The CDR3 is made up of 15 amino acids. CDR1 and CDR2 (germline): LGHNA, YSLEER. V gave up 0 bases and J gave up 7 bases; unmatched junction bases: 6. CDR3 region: CASSQDSLAENEQFF. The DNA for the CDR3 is TGCGCCAGCAGCCAAGATAGCCTAGCGGAGAATGAGCAGTTCTTC.